The next 27 T cell receptor beta chains were all read from a single sample in a study of type 1 regulatory T cells. Via MiXCR, TCRdb re-called the reads, giving one row per CDR3 protein. The data contain around 65,000 distinct CDR3 sequences, nearly 50% of them singletons. For these TCRs, the target antigens are not known. Sequenced input: cultured non-Tr1 T cells, either the whole culture or a sorted T cell fraction (not recorded which). The receptors originated from a human donor in good health.

The chain employs TRBV18 and TRBJ2-2, with D hard to call. Trimming shortened V by 3 bases and J by 1 base, and 6 bases separated the two germline ends. The CDR3 extends over 14 amino acids. CDR1 and CDR2 (germline): KGHSH, LQKENI. The CDR3 loop reads CASSPAVNTGELFF. The CDR3 DNA follows: TGTGCCAGCTCACCGGCCGTGAACACCGGGGAGCTGTTTTTT. Combining the CDR3 with reference TRBV18 and TRBJ2-2 gives the whole variable domain NAGVMQNPRHLVRRRGQEARLRCSPMKGHSHVYWYRQLPEEGLKFMVYLQKENIIDESGMPKERFSAEFPKEGPSILRIQQVVRGDSAAYFCASSPAVNTGELFFGEGSRLTVL.

In its sample, this clonotype was seen a few times. V is TRBV5-1 and J is TRBJ2-3, with 8 bases identical to TRBD2. The J segment lost 1 base and the V segment lost 5 bases, leaving 6 bases of the junction unmatched. CDR3 length: 15 amino acids. Germline values: CDR1 SGHRS, CDR2 YFSETQ. Here the CDR3 reads CASRMSGGGTDTQYF. The CDR3 nucleotides read TGCGCCAGCAGAATGTCCGGGGGGGGCACAGATACGCAGTATTTT.

This rearrangement joins TRBV7-9 to TRBJ2-1, with 8 nucleotides matching TRBD1. V lost 5 bases, J lost 5 bases, and 8 bases stayed unmatched. The length of the CDR3 is 15 residues. Germline CDR1 reads SEHNR; CDR2 reads FQNEAQ (reference sequence). The CDR3 nucleotides read TGTGCCAGCAGCCCGGACAGGGCGTTCCACAATGAGCAGTTCTTC. Amino acids: CASSPDRAFHNEQFF. Full variable domain (missing parts from reference TRBV7-9 and TRBJ2-1): DTGVSQNPRHKITKRGQNVTFRCDPISEHNRLYWYRQTLGQGPEFLTYFQNEAQLEKSRLLSDRFSAERPKGSFSTLEIQRTEQGDSAMYLCASSPDRAFHNEQFFGPGTRLTVL.

The chain recombines TRBV12-3 or TRBV12-4 with TRBJ1-1; D gene uncertain. Trimming stripped 5 bases from V and 1 base from J, with 8 bases between. The CDR3 is 13 amino acids. The CDR3 region has the DNA TGTGCCAGCAGTCCCGGGGAGAACACTGAAGCTTTCTTT. This sequence encodes CASSPGENTEAFF.

As for this clonotype: One end of the junction fails to match germline, which may point to a read error. The chain joins TRBV20-1 to TRBJ2-5; no definite D call. The CDR3 runs 17 residues. Germline loops: CDR1 DFQATT, CDR2 SNEGSKA (reference sequence). CDR3 amino acids: CSDRDISLNGGKETQYF. For the CDR3, the DNA is TGCAGTGATAGAGACATCTCTCTTAACGGCGGAAAAGAGACCCAGTACTTC.

This clonotype occurred a few times. The chain recombines TRBV7-2 with TRBJ2-5, with D uncertain. The germline gives CDR1 SGHTA, CDR2 FQGNSA. V was trimmed by 5 bases and J by 5 bases, leaving 12 bases between them. The CDR3 runs 13 residues. The CDR3 DNA reads as TGTGCCAGCAGCCCCTATATCGCGGAGACCCAGTACTTC. Encoded protein: CASSPYIAETQYF.

This chain joins TRBV5-1 and TRBJ2-3; possible D gene TRBD2, 5 bases. The CDR3 sequence is 17 residues long. CDR1 SGHRS and CDR2 YFSETQ come from the germline V gene. V shed 4 bases and J shed 4 bases, with 22 bases lying between them. The CDR3 DNA reads TGCGCCAGCAGCCGCCGGATTGGCGGGCCTCCGGCAGATACGCAGTATTTT. This translates into CASSRRIGGPPADTQYF.

The chain has TRBV28 and TRBJ1-2; D is unresolved. Germline V gene data show CDR1 as MDHEN and CDR2 as SYDVKM. V was pared by 6 bases and J by 2 bases, with 16 bases between. The length of the CDR3 is 15 residues. The CDR3 DNA follows: TGTGCCAGCAGCTCCCTTGGCAGTCTCAACTATGGCTACACCTTC. Translation gives CASSSLGSLNYGYTF.

This chain uses TRBV27 with TRBJ1-2; maybe TRBD1 (6 bases). The CDR3 runs 16 residues. V lost 6 bases and J 9 bases, leaving 26 bases between the germline ends. CDR1 is MNHEY and CDR2 is SMNVEV in the germline V gene (reference sequence). The CDR3 DNA follows: TGTGCCAGCAGCCCTACCCAAACTACAGGGTCGGGTCGCTACACCTTC. Protein: CASSPTQTTGSGRYTF.

V is TRBV5-1 and J is TRBJ1-2, with D perhaps TRBD1 (5 bases). Germline CDR1 SGHRS, CDR2 YFSETQ. This CDR3 region has 13 residues. V was shortened by 0 bases and J by 10 bases, with 13 bases between the two germline ends. CDR3 DNA: TGCGCCAGCAGCTTGGCGGTGGGGGTCGACTACACCTTC. This sequence encodes CASSLAVGVDYTF.

This clonotype was counted a few times. The genes are TRBV7-2 and TRBJ1-5; D might be TRBD1 (6 bases). The CDR3 extends over 14 amino acids. Trimming stripped 6 bases from V and 4 bases from J, with 13 bases between. From germline, CDR1 is SGHTA and CDR2 FQGNSA. The CDR3 here is CASRGYQGNQPQHF. CDR3 DNA: TGTGCCAGCAGAGGCTACCAGGGGAATCAGCCCCAGCATTTT.

This chain uses TRBV5-1 with TRBJ2-5; 9 bases agree with TRBD2. After removal of 1 base from V and 0 bases from J, the junction contained 7 bases not matched to a gene. Germline CDR1 reads SGHRS; CDR2 reads YFSETQ. The length of the CDR3 is 17 residues. The CDR3 nucleotides read TGCGCCAGCAGCTTGTTAGTAGCGGGGGTACACCAAGAGACCCAGTACTTC. Protein sequence: CASSLLVAGVHQETQYF.

The sample holds a few counts of this clonotype. V is TRBV30 and J is TRBJ2-1; no reliable D call. Germline V gives CDR1 GTSNPN, CDR2 SVGIG (reference sequence). The ends were cut back, 3 bases at V and 0 bases at J, with 9 bases in the middle. The CDR3 totals 14 residues. The CDR3 region is CAWSRSSSYNEQFF. As DNA, the CDR3 is TGTGCCTGGAGCAGGTCTAGCTCCTACAATGAGCAGTTCTTC.

Points on this clonotype: No DNA is shown, since the ends of the CDR3 on it are uncertain; the CDR3 is the one TCRdb lists. This chain connects TRBV12-2 to TRBJ2-6; the table's D call of TRBD1 was not tested on the DNA. TRBV12-2 is noted as a pseudogene. The CDR3 adds up to 22 amino acids, both ends counted. The chain's CDR3 is CASRWAVWARGTGSSGANVLTF.

In its sample, this clonotype was seen many times. The chain joins TRBV20-1 to TRBJ2-7, with TRBD1 matching 7 bases. Germline values: CDR1 DFQATT, CDR2 SNEGSKA (reference sequence). The CDR3 covers 12 residues. The J segment lost 5 bases and the V segment lost 5 bases, leaving 6 bases of the junction unmatched. The CDR3 DNA follows: TGCAGTGCTGAAGGGGGCAAGAACGAGCAGTACTTC. Its protein product is CSAEGGKNEQYF.

The rearrangement joins TRBV20-1 to TRBJ1-5; D possibly corresponds to TRBD1 (5 bases). In germline, CDR1 is DFQATT, CDR2 SNEGSKA (reference sequence). V was cut by 2 bases and J by 7 bases, with 15 bases left in between. The CDR3 totals 14 residues. For the CDR3, the DNA is TGCAGTGCTAGACAGGGCCCTTCGGGGCAGCCCCAGCATTTT. It yields the protein CSARQGPSGQPQHF.

This clonotype was picked up a small number of times. The chain has TRBV12-5 and TRBJ2-1; 11 bases fit TRBD2. In germline, CDR1 is LGHNT, CDR2 FRNRAP. V was pared by 6 bases and J by 4 bases, with 5 bases of the junction left unmatched. The CDR3 contains 15 residues. The CDR3 DNA reads as TGTGCTAGTGGCCCACTAGCGGGGGCATACAATGAGCAGTTCTTC. Translated, it gives CASGPLAGAYNEQFF. The full variable domain, its missing parts supplied by reference TRBV12-5 and TRBJ2-1, is DARVTQTPRHKVTEMGQEVTMRCQPILGHNTVFWYRQTMMQGLELLAYFRNRAPLDDSGMPKDRFSAEMPDATLATLKIQPSEPRDSAVYFCASGPLAGAYNEQFFGPGTRLTVL.

The chain employs TRBV20-1 and TRBJ2-1; 8 bases are shared with TRBD2. Germline CDR1 DFQATT, CDR2 SNEGSKA (reference sequence). This CDR3 contains 14 residues. The trim removed 5 bases at V and 4 bases at J, leaving 7 bases unmatched. CDR3 amino acids: CSASRGAGYNEQFF. The CDR3 DNA is TGCAGTGCTTCGCGGGGGGCAGGATACAATGAGCAGTTCTTC.

The chain links TRBV13 to TRBJ1-4; D uncertain. Germline CDR1 and CDR2: PRHDT and FYEKMQ (reference sequence). The CDR3 runs to 14 residues. The ends were cut back, 4 bases at V and 0 bases at J, with 6 bases in the middle. DNA of the CDR3: TGTGCCAGCAGCTCACAGACAACTAATGAAAAACTGTTTTTT. The encoded protein is CASSSQTTNEKLFF.

The chain employs TRBV20-1 and TRBJ2-5; 11 bases map to TRBD2. Germline lookup yields CDR1 DFQATT and CDR2 SNEGSKA (reference sequence). The CDR3 runs 13 residues. The CDR3 DNA sequence: TGCAGCCTGTATAGCGGGGGGGTAGAGACCCAGTACTTC. Translating it yields CSLYSGGVETQYF.

The J gene is TRBJ2-3, the V gene TRBV12-3 or TRBV12-4, with a weak D call TRBD2 (5 bases). This CDR3 region has 16 residues. Between the trimmed V and J ends, which lost 5 bases and 5 bases, there was a span of 20 bases. CDR3 amino acids: CASSITRGPFQDTQYF. The CDR3 DNA is TGTGCCAGCAGTATAACCCGGGGTCCCTTTCAAGATACGCAGTATTTT.

V and J are TRBV7-2 and TRBJ2-1; D gene uncertain. CDR3 length equals 12 residues. The ends were cut back, 0 bases at V and 10 bases at J, with 7 bases in the middle. CDR1 and CDR2 (germline): SGHTA, FQGNSA. The CDR3 sequence is CASSLAKGEQFF. CDR3 DNA sequence: TGTGCCAGCAGCTTAGCTAAAGGAGAGCAGTTCTTC.

This clonotype was seen a few times. This chain uses TRBV2 with TRBJ1-2; D remains unclear. The CDR3 contains 16 residues. The V gene lost 3 bases and the J gene lost 4 bases, with 18 bases spanning the gap. Germline V gives CDR1 SNHLY, CDR2 FYNNEI. CDR3 protein: CASSDPRKGRAYGYTF. The CDR3 nucleotides are TGTGCCAGCAGTGACCCGAGGAAGGGAAGGGCCTATGGCTACACCTTC. Variable domain in full (rest from reference TRBV2 and TRBJ1-2): EPEVTQTPSHQVTQMGQEVILRCVPISNHLYFYWYRQILGQKVEFLVSFYNNEISEKSEIFDDQFSVERPDGSNFTLKIRSTKLEDSAMYFCASSDPRKGRAYGYTFGSGTRLTVV.

This clonotype was observed a few times. This chain links TRBV7-9 with TRBJ2-1, with 9 bases lining up with TRBD1. Germline-derived CDR1 and CDR2 are SEHNR and FQNEAQ (reference sequence). This CDR3 contains 15 residues. V lost 5 bases, J lost 5 bases, and 7 bases stayed unmatched. The CDR3 nucleotides are TGTGCCAGCAGCCGTTGGGGACAGGGTAACAATGAGCAGTTCTTC. This gives the protein CASSRWGQGNNEQFF.

Only a few counts were recorded for this clonotype. This chain uses TRBV18 with TRBJ1-5; perhaps TRBD1 as D (5 bases). There are 13 residues in the CDR3. V was pared by 3 bases and J by 10 bases, with 13 bases between. Germline V gene sequence: CDR1 KGHSH, CDR2 LQKENI. CDR3 nucleotides: TGTGCCAGCTCACCCACGGCGGGGGACCCCCAGCATTTT. This gives the protein CASSPTAGDPQHF.

V and J are TRBV7-2 and TRBJ1-1; no reliable D call. The CDR3 is 14 residues long. The germline V gene encodes CDR1 SGHTA and CDR2 FQGNSA. The V end was cut by 5 bases, the J end by 1 base, with 11 bases between. CDR3 amino acids: CASSPRGTNTEAFF. Written as DNA, the CDR3 is TGTGCCAGCAGCCCCCGGGGAACGAACACTGAAGCTTTCTTT.

The chain has TRBV7-9 and TRBJ1-2; D might be TRBD1 (6 bases). CDR1 is SEHNR, CDR2 FQNEAQ, per germline (reference sequence). The CDR3 extends over 16 amino acids. The V and J ends lost 7 bases and 0 bases respectively, with 18 bases between them. This CDR3 reads CASTPGGQEANYGYTF. The CDR3 DNA is TGTGCCAGCACCCCCGGGGGGCAGGAAGCTAACTATGGCTACACCTTC.